What follows are 21 T cell receptor beta chains derived from one specimen sequenced in a study of spatial heterogeneity in lung cancer. These TCRs' antigens remain unknown. TCRdb called the 5' RACE reads again in MiXCR, with one record for every CDR3 protein. The table shows nearly 5,000 distinct CDR3 sequences, with less than 15% occurring only once. Study-wide results and caveats: How many expanded intratumoral alpha and beta TCRs were present tracked the tumor mutation count, which was a count of nonsynonymous mutations.

This sample's time point: sample taken at primary tumor resection. Here the sequenced sample was lung tumor tissue, taken at surgery. These receptors were collected from a female donor with early-stage non-small cell lung cancer.

This clonotype came up a few times. The chain joins TRBV5-1 to TRBJ2-2, with a weak D call TRBD1 (5 bases). The germline V gene has CDR1 SGHRS and CDR2 YFSETQ. The CDR3 runs 16 residues. V was cut by 3 bases and J by 0 bases, with 12 bases left in between. The CDR3 protein is CASSSRSGSNTGELFF. The CDR3 DNA reads TGCGCCAGCAGCTCCCGCTCAGGGTCGAACACCGGGGAGCTGTTTTTT.

This rearrangement joins TRBV11-3 to TRBJ1-5, with 8 bases identical to TRBD1. The V and J ends lost 3 bases and 7 bases, in that order; junction bases with no gene match: 11. The CDR3 covers 16 residues. Germline V CDR1 and CDR2: SGHNT, YENEEA. The CDR3 reads CASSFPGGAGEQPQHF. The DNA for the CDR3 is TGTGCCAGCAGCTTTCCAGGGGGCGCAGGAGAACAGCCCCAGCATTTT. The complete variable domain, with remaining parts taken from reference TRBV11-3 and TRBJ1-5, reads EAGVVQSPRYKIIEKKQPVAFWCNPISGHNTLYWYLQNLGQGPELLIRYENEEAVDDSQLPKDRFSAERLKGVDSTLKIQPAELGDSAVYLCASSFPGGAGEQPQHFGDGTRLSIL.

This clonotype has a count of ten or more. The chain links TRBV5-1 to TRBJ2-6, with D possibly TRBD2 on 5 matching bases. Germline-derived CDR1 and CDR2 are SGHRS and YFSETQ. The CDR3 is made up of 15 amino acids. V was trimmed by 5 bases and J by 3 bases, leaving 12 bases between them. CDR3 in DNA: TGCGCCAGCAGAAACCCTGGAGGTGGGGCCAACGTCCTGACTTTC. Protein sequence: CASRNPGGGANVLTF.

The genes are TRBV12-3 or TRBV12-4 and TRBJ1-2; tentatively, D is TRBD1 (6 bases). V shed 5 bases and J shed 8 bases, with 24 bases lying between them. This CDR3 has 16 amino acids. This CDR3 reads CASSLPLQGRSPGYTF. CDR3 sequence (DNA): TGTGCCAGCAGTCTTCCTCTACAGGGAAGGTCTCCCGGCTACACCTTC.

Sample share makes this clonotype medium-sized. The chain couples TRBV7-2 to TRBJ2-7; tentatively, D is TRBD1 (6 bases). The CDR3 totals 17 residues. Looked up from germline, CDR1 is SGHTA and CDR2 is FQGNSA. With 1 base removed from V and 0 bases from J, the gap between germline ends came to 16 bases. Here the CDR3 reads CASSLGLPGQTSYEQYF. CDR3 DNA sequence: TGTGCCAGCAGCTTAGGTCTTCCCGGACAGACCTCCTACGAGCAGTACTTC.

This clonotype is classed as medium-sized. This rearrangement joins TRBV7-9 to TRBJ2-1; D might be TRBD2 (5 bases). The CDR3 is made up of 12 amino acids. V lost 5 bases to trimming and J lost 7 bases, with 9 bases between them. Germline lookup yields CDR1 SEHNR and CDR2 FQNEAQ (reference sequence). The chain's CDR3 is CASSASSNEQFF. CDR3 nucleotide sequence: TGTGCCAGCAGCGCTAGCTCAAATGAGCAGTTCTTC.

This clonotype is medium-sized (0.01 to 0.1%) within its sample. The genes are TRBV3-1 and TRBJ2-5; 11 bases agree with TRBD2. Germline V gene lookup returns CDR1 LGHDT and CDR2 YNNKEL (reference sequence). The ends lost 2 bases at V and 2 bases at J; junction bases unmatched: 4. This CDR3 has 16 residues. CDR3 residues: CASSQPSGGTQETQYF. CDR3 sequence (DNA): TGTGCCAGCAGCCAACCTAGCGGGGGGACTCAAGAGACCCAGTACTTC.

This clonotype was recorded at least ten times. This chain joins TRBV28 and TRBJ1-2; D remains ambiguous. There are 15 residues in the CDR3. V was clipped by 5 bases and J by 1 base, with 14 bases between them. Germline lookup yields CDR1 MDHEN and CDR2 SYDVKM. DNA of the CDR3: TGTGCCAGCAGTCCGGTAGAGGATTTTAACTATGGCTACACCTTC. Its protein is CASSPVEDFNYGYTF.

This clonotype was counted between two and nine times. The gene calls are TRBV7-8 and TRBJ1-5; 8 bases map to TRBD1. CDR1 and CDR2 (germline): SGHVS, FQNEAQ. V dropped 1 base and J dropped 5; count of bases not matched to a gene: 10. The CDR3 spans 17 residues. The CDR3 region has the DNA TGTGCCAGCAGCTTAGGCCCAGGAGCCAGGGGGCATCAGCCCCAGCATTTT. Translating it yields CASSLGPGARGHQPQHF.

This clonotype is medium-sized within its sample. The chain joins TRBV3-1 to TRBJ1-6; D unclear. Germline V gene data show CDR1 as LGHDT and CDR2 as YNNKEL (reference sequence). CDR3 length equals 14 residues. The ends were cut back, 0 bases at V and 7 bases at J, with 7 bases in the middle. The CDR3 is CASSQEIRNSPLHF. CDR3 in DNA: TGTGCCAGCAGCCAAGAGATAAGGAATTCACCCCTCCACTTT.

By share, this clonotype ranks as medium-sized. The rearrangement joins TRBV6-1 to TRBJ1-4, with D hard to call. Germline V gene lookup returns CDR1 MNHNS and CDR2 SASEGT. V lost 8 bases and J 2 bases, leaving 12 bases between the germline ends. This CDR3 is 14 amino acids long. Here the CDR3 reads CASRASGTNEKLFF. Here the CDR3 DNA reads TGTGCCAGCCGGGCGAGTGGGACTAATGAAAAACTGTTTTTT.

J is TRBJ2-7 and V is TRBV7-9; no firm D call. V was shortened by 4 bases and J by 4 bases, with 8 bases between the two germline ends. Germline values: CDR1 SEHNR, CDR2 FQNEAQ (reference sequence). CDR3 size: 12 residues. The CDR3 DNA reads TGTGCCAGCAGCTCCTCTATGTACGAGCAGTACTTC. This sequence encodes CASSSSMYEQYF.

This clonotype is deemed medium-sized. The chain uses TRBV6-4 and TRBJ2-1; 9 nucleotides align to TRBD2. From germline, CDR1 is MRHNA and CDR2 SNTAGT. The junction had 3 bases not matched to a gene; V was cut back by 0 bases and J by 6 bases. The CDR3 contains 15 residues. DNA of the CDR3: TGTGCCAGCAGTGACTCGTCTAGCGGGGTCAATGAGCAGTTCTTC. Translation gives CASSDSSSGVNEQFF.

This clonotype was detected ten times or more. This sequence joins TRBV6-6 and TRBJ2-2, with 8 bases fitting TRBD1. The V segment lost 2 bases and the J segment 6 bases; nucleotides outside the gene matches: 5. Germline CDR1 and CDR2: MNHNY and SVGAGI (reference sequence). The CDR3 has 15 amino acids. CDR3 DNA sequence: TGTGCCAGCAGTTACCGACAGGGGAAGCCCGGGGAGCTGTTTTTT. This gives the protein CASSYRQGKPGELFF.

This clonotype was seen more than once but under ten times. The chain combines TRBV28 with TRBJ2-3; D gene unclear. There are 11 residues in the CDR3. Germline-derived CDR1 and CDR2 are MDHEN and SYDVKM. V was pared by 8 bases and J by 5 bases, with 8 bases between. CDR3 protein: CASRPGDTQYF. In DNA form, the CDR3 reads TGTGCCAGCCGGCCAGGAGATACGCAGTATTTT.

This chain uses TRBV20-1 with TRBJ2-7; TRBD2 agrees at 10 bases. There are 15 residues in the CDR3. Trimming at V came to 5 bases and at J to 0 bases, leaving 7 bases not matched to a gene. The germline V gene has CDR1 DFQATT and CDR2 SNEGSKA (reference sequence). The CDR3 loop reads CSASPWTSGSYEQYF. CDR3 coding DNA: TGCAGTGCTTCTCCTTGGACTAGCGGCTCCTACGAGCAGTACTTC.

This clonotype was detected many times. The V gene is TRBV10-3, the J gene TRBJ1-1; D unclear. Germline V lookup: CDR1 ENHRY, CDR2 SYGVKD. This CDR3 region has 15 residues. Trimming stripped 0 bases from V and 0 bases from J, with 8 bases between. As DNA, the CDR3 is TGTGCCATCAGTGAGTCGGCGGACCTGAACACTGAAGCTTTCTTT. As protein: CAISESADLNTEAFF.

By sample fraction, this clonotype is medium-sized (0.01 to 0.1%). The V call is TRBV19, the J call TRBJ2-7; maybe TRBD2 (5 bases). Germline V lookup: CDR1 LNHDA, CDR2 SQIVND (reference sequence). The CDR3 is made up of 13 amino acids. V was cut by 4 bases and J by 0 bases, with 7 bases left in between. The CDR3 loop reads CASSRGISYEQYF. The CDR3, as DNA: TGTGCCAGTAGTAGAGGGATCTCCTACGAGCAGTACTTC.

This clonotype is classed as medium-sized (0.01 to 0.1%). The chain's CDR3 is CASSLGVGDITEAFF. In DNA, the CDR3 is TGTGCCAGCAGCTTGGGAGTCGGGGATATAACTGAAGCTTTCTTT. The chain links TRBV5-8 to TRBJ1-1; no clear D. In germline, CDR1 is SGHTS, CDR2 YDEGEE. V shed 0 bases and J shed 5 bases, with 14 bases lying between them. The CDR3 extends over 15 amino acids.

Relative to its sample, this clonotype is medium-sized. The chain combines TRBV6-2 or TRBV6-3 with TRBJ1-1; D may be TRBD1 (6 bases). Germline V CDR1 and CDR2: MNHEY, SVGEGT. CDR3 length: 14 amino acids. V was clipped by 8 bases and J by 1 base, with 14 bases between them. The CDR3 here is CASFRGRENTEAFF. Here the CDR3 DNA reads TGTGCCAGCTTCAGGGGACGGGAGAACACTGAAGCTTTCTTT.

This clonotype is termed medium-sized. The gene calls are TRBV12-3 or TRBV12-4 and TRBJ1-6; tentative D call: TRBD1 (6 bases). This CDR3 contains 15 residues. The V gene lost 5 bases and the J gene lost 9 bases, with 17 bases spanning the gap. CDR3 in DNA: TGTGCCAGCAGTCCGGATTCAGGGGAACGTTCACCCCTCCACTTT. Amino acid sequence: CASSPDSGERSPLHF.